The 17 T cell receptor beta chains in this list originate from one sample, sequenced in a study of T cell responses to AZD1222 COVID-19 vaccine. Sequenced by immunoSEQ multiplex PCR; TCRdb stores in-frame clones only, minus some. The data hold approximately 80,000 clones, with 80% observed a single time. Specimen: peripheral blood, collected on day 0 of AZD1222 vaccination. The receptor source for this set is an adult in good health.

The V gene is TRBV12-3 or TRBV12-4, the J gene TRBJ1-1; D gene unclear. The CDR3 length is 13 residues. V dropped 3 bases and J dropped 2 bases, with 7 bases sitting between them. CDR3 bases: TGTGCCAGCAGTTTTATCAGAAACACTGAAGCTTTCTTT. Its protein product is CASSFIRNTEAFF.

CDR3 loop: CASSEELTGALGSEQYF. In DNA, the CDR3 is TGTGCCAGCAGCGAGGAACTGACAGGGGCCCTTGGCAGCGAGCAGTACTTC. The chain has TRBV7-6 and TRBJ2-7, with 8 bases that match TRBD1. The germline V gene encodes CDR1 SGHVS and CDR2 FNYEAQ. V was clipped by 5 bases and J by 6 bases; unmatched bases: 18. The CDR3 loop spans 17 amino acids.

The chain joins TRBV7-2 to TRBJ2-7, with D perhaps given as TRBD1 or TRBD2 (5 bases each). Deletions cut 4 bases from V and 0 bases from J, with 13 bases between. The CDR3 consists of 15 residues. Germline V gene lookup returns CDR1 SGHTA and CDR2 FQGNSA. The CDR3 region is CASSSPGARSYEQYF. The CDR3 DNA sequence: TGTGCCAGCAGCTCCCCCGGGGCCCGCTCCTACGAGCAGTACTTC.

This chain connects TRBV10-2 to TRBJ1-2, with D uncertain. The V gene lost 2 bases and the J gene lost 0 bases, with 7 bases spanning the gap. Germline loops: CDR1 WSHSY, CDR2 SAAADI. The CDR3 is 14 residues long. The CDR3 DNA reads TGCGCCAGCAGTGAGACATCAGCTAACTATGGCTACACCTTC. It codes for CASSETSANYGYTF.

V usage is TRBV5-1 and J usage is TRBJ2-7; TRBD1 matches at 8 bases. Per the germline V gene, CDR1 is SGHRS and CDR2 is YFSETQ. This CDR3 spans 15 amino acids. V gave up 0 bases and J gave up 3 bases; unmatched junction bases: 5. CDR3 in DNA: TGCGCCAGCAGCTTGGAGGCAGGGGGCGGCTACGAGCAGTACTTC. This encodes CASSLEAGGGYEQYF.

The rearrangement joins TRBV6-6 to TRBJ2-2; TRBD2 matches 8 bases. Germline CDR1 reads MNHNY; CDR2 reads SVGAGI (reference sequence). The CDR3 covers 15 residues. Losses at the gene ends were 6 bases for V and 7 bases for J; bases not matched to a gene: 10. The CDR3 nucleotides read TGTGCCAGCAGACCGGGAGGGGATTATGGCGGGGAGCTGTTTTTT. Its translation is CASRPGGDYGGELFF.

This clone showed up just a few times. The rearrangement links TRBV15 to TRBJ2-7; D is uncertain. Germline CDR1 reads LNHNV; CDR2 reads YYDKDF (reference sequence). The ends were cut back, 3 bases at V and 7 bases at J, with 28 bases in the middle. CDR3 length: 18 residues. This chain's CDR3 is CATSSLSPTLDLVGEQYF. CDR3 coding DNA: TGTGCCACCAGCAGTTTGTCACCTACCCTAGACTTGGTAGGAGAGCAGTACTTC.

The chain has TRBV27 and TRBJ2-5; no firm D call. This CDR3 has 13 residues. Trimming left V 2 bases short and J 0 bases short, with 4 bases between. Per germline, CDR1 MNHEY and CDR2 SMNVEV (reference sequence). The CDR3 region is CASSLRYQETQYF. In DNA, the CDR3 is TGTGCCAGCAGTTTAAGGTACCAAGAGACCCAGTACTTC.

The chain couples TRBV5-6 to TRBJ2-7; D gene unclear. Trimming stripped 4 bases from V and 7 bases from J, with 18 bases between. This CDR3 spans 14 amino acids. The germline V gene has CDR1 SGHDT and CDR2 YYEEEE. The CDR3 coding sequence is TGTGCCAGCAGCCCCCCAGCGCCCCTGGGGGAGCAGTACTTC. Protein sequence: CASSPPAPLGEQYF.

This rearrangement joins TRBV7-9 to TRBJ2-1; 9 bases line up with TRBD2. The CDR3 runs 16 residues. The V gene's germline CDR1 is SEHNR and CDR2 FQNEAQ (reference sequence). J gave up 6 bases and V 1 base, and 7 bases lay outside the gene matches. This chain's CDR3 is CASSLVVAGEGNEQFF. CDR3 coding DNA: TGTGCCAGCAGCTTAGTAGTAGCGGGGGAGGGCAATGAGCAGTTCTTC.

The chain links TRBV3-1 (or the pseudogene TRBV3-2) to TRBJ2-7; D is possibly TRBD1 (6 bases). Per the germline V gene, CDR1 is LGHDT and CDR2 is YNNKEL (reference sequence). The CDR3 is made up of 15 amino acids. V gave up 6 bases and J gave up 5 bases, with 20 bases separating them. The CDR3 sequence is CASSRQGKMLNEQYF. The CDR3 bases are TGTGCCAGCAGTCGGCAGGGGAAGATGTTGAACGAGCAGTACTTC.

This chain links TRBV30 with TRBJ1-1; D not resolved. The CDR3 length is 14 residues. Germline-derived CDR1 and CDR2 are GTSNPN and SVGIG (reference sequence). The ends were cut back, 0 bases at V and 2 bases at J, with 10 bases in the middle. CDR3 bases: TGTGCCTGGAGTGTAAAGGCGAGTAACACTGAAGCTTTCTTT. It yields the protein CAWSVKASNTEAFF.

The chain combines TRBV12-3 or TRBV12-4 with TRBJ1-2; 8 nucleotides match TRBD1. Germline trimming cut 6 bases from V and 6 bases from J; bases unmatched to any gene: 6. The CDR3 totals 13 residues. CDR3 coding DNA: TGTGCCAGCAGCCTGCAGGGGGCCCATGGCTACACCTTC. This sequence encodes CASSLQGAHGYTF.

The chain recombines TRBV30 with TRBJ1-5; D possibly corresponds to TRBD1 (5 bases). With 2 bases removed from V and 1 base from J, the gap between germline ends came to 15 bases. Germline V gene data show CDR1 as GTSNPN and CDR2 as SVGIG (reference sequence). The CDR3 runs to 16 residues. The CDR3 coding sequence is TGTGCCTGGAGTTCCAAAAGGACACCCAGCAATCAGCCCCAGCATTTT. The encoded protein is CAWSSKRTPSNQPQHF.

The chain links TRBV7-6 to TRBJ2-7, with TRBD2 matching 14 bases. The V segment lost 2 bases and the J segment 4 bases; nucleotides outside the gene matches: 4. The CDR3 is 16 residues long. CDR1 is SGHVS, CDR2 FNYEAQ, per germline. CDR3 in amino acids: CASSLRGTSGSYEQYF. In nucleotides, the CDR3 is TGTGCCAGCAGCTTAAGGGGGACTAGCGGGAGTTACGAGCAGTACTTC.

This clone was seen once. CDR3 amino acids: CASSQLTGSGYTF. As DNA, the CDR3 is TGTGCCAGCAGCCAATTGACAGGGTCTGGCTACACCTTC. V gene TRBV4-2 combines with J gene TRBJ1-2; 7 bases line up with TRBD1. Trimming cost V 2 bases and J 7 bases; bases outside gene matches: 4. The CDR3 is 13 amino acids. CDR1 is LGHNA and CDR2 is YNFKEQ in the germline V gene.

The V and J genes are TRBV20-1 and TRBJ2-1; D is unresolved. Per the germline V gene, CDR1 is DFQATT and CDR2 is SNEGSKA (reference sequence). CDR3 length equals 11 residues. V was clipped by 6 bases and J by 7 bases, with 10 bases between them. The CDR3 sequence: CSANTRNEQFF. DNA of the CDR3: TGCAGTGCAAACACCCGTAATGAGCAGTTCTTC.